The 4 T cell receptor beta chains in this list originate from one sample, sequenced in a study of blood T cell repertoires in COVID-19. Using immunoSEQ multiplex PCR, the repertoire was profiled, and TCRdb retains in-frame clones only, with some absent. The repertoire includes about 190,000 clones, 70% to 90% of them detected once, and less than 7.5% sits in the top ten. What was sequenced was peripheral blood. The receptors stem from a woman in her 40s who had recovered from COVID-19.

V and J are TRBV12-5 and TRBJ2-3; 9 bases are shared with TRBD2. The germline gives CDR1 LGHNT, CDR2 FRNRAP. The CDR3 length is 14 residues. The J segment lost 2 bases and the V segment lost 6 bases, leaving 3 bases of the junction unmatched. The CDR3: CASGTSGFTDTQYF. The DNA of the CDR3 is TGTGCTAGTGGGACTAGCGGTTTCACAGATACGCAGTATTTT.

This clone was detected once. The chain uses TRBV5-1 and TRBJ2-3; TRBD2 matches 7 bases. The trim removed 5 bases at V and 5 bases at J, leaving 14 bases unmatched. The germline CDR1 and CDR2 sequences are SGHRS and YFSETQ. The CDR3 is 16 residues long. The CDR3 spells CASSREGGPVEDTQYF. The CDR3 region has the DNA TGCGCCAGCAGTAGGGAGGGAGGGCCGGTAGAAGATACGCAGTATTTT.

The CDR3 region is CASSLIMSSGANVLTF. The CDR3, as DNA: TGTGCCAGTAGTCTCATCATGAGCTCTGGGGCCAACGTCCTGACTTTC. J is TRBJ2-6 and V is TRBV19; D uncertain. The CDR3 totals 16 residues. V was pared by 5 bases and J by 0 bases, with 11 bases between. The germline CDR1 and CDR2 sequences are LNHDA and SQIVND (reference sequence).

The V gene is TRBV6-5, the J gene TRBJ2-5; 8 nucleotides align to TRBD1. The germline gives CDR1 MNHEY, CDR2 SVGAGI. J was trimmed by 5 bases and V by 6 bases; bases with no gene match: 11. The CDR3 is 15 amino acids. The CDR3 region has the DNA TGTGCCAGCAGGGACAGGGCGTTATACGTGGAGACCCAGTACTTC. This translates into CASRDRALYVETQYF.